This T cell receptor (beta chain) was retrieved from a study of blood T cell repertoires in COVID-19. Study overall: Whether acute or convalescent, the COVID-19 samples came from the United States, Italy and Spain.

This clone turned up a few times. In germline, CDR1 is MRHNA, CDR2 SNTAGT. This CDR3 spans 16 amino acids. V was clipped by 2 bases and J by 8 bases, with 18 bases between them. Cohorts were assigned according to the clinical history that participants reported. For recovered donors of Cohort 3, there were two negative PCRs, clearance, or symptom resolution. Per the authors' pipeline: Amplification of reference gene primers was used by the study to estimate nucleated cell counts. Measured with immunoSEQ multiplex PCR; TCRdb has only the in-frame clones, and not every one. V, J and clone size are taken as reported in that table, and D and trimming were inferred from the DNA itself. This sample has 370,000 or so clones; 87% occur once, and the top ten carry 1% to 1.5%.

Material: PBMCs or T cells enriched from blood (not recorded which). The sequence derives from a man aged 25 to 45 who had recovered from COVID-19. J is TRBJ1-4 and V is TRBV6-4; D might be TRBD1 (6 bases). DNA for the CDR3: TGTGCCAGCAGTGACGGGGCAGGGGCTCTGCAAGAAAAACTGTTTTTT. As protein: CASSDGAGALQEKLFF.